The next 30 T cell receptor beta chains were all read from a single sample in a study of Tregs in tolerant kidney transplant recipients (dated 2019 in TCRdb). Receptor libraries were prepared by the immunoSEQ multiplex PCR assay. TCRdb limited this immuneACCESS table to in-frame rearrangements with V and J called. A share of clones is missing; checked studies link under half to unresolved V genes, and the rest is unexplained. The sample records over 50,000 clones, approximately 83% of which are singletons. 2.1% of the sample is taken by the ten largest. What the time point label conveys for this sample: blood sample drawn before combined kidney and bone marrow transplant. Sequenced here: Tregs from blood, sampled before the transplant. The receptor source for this set is a human donor who received a combined kidney and bone marrow transplant.

The chain carries TRBV7-2 and TRBJ2-4; 12 bases are shared with TRBD2. The germline gives CDR1 SGHTA, CDR2 FQGNSA. There are 16 residues in the CDR3. Unmatched junction bases numbered 9, after V lost 5 bases and J lost 7 bases. CDR3 in amino acids: CASSPLPSGRANIQYF. The CDR3 nucleotides are TGTGCCAGCAGCCCTCTACCTAGCGGGAGGGCCAACATTCAGTACTTC.

This chain joins TRBV5-4 and TRBJ1-1; D uncertain. Germline V lookup: CDR1 SGHNT, CDR2 YYREEE (reference sequence). The CDR3 sequence is 16 residues long. V was cut by 0 bases and J by 0 bases, with 12 bases left in between. The CDR3: CASSLGSPNMNTEAFF. As DNA, the CDR3 is TGTGCCAGCAGCTTGGGGTCCCCCAACATGAACACTGAAGCTTTCTTT.

J is TRBJ1-1 and V is TRBV30; D remains ambiguous. The CDR3 is 14 residues long. V gave up 4 bases and J gave up 1 base, with 13 bases separating them. Per the germline V gene, CDR1 is GTSNPN and CDR2 is SVGIG (reference sequence). CDR3 loop: CAWTAHQRNTEAFF. CDR3 coding DNA: TGTGCCTGGACCGCGCACCAGCGGAACACTGAAGCTTTCTTT.

The J gene is TRBJ1-1, the V gene TRBV2; TRBD1 matches 7 bases. The CDR3 length is 12 residues. Trimming took 7 bases from V and 8 from J; bases not matched to a gene: 7. From germline, CDR1 is SNHLY and CDR2 FYNNEI. The chain's CDR3 is CASNNVQGEAFF. The CDR3 DNA reads as TGTGCCAGCAACAATGTACAGGGGGAAGCTTTCTTT.

J is TRBJ1-5 and V is TRBV6-4; D unresolved. Germline V gene lookup returns CDR1 MRHNA and CDR2 SNTAGT. Trimming took 6 bases from V and 1 from J, leaving 13 bases between them. The CDR3 runs 15 residues. The CDR3 loop reads CASRQEGRSNQPQHF. CDR3 bases: TGTGCCAGCAGACAAGAGGGCAGAAGCAATCAGCCCCAGCATTTT.

This clone was observed a single time. The chain uses TRBV28 and TRBJ2-3; a possible D gene is TRBD1 (5 bases). The CDR3 sequence is 14 residues long. The germline gives CDR1 MDHEN, CDR2 SYDVKM. The V and J ends lost 4 bases and 6 bases respectively, with 14 bases between them. Here the CDR3 reads CASSSARAQDTQYF. In DNA form, the CDR3 reads TGTGCCAGCAGTTCCGCCAGGGCACAGGATACGCAGTATTTT.

This clone was found a few times. V is TRBV5-1 and J is TRBJ1-1; D unresolved. Germline V gene lookup returns CDR1 SGHRS and CDR2 YFSETQ. Trimming stripped 4 bases from V and 1 base from J, with 11 bases between. This CDR3 spans 14 amino acids. The DNA of the CDR3 is TGCGCCAGCAGCGAACGGACCGCGAACACTGAAGCTTTCTTT. Translating it yields CASSERTANTEAFF.

This clone was counted a single time. V and J are TRBV5-1 and TRBJ2-4, with D uncertain. Looked up from germline, CDR1 is SGHRS and CDR2 is YFSETQ. The V gene lost 4 bases and the J gene lost 0 bases, with 5 bases spanning the gap. The CDR3 is 13 amino acids. The CDR3 loop is CASSPVAKNIQYF. In DNA form, the CDR3 reads TGCGCCAGCAGCCCGGTAGCCAAAAACATTCAGTACTTC.

This clone was observed a single time. The chain is built from TRBV7-2 and TRBJ1-2; unclear D gene. Trimming shortened V by 1 base and J by 4 bases, and 7 bases separated the two germline ends. Germline CDR1 reads SGHTA; CDR2 reads FQGNSA. The CDR3 length is 13 residues. The CDR3 nucleotides are TGTGCCAGCAGCTTAGAGGCAGTCTATGGCTACACCTTC. Protein sequence: CASSLEAVYGYTF.

The rearrangement links TRBV2 to TRBJ1-1, with D hard to call. The CDR3 covers 15 residues. The V and J ends lost 4 bases and 2 bases respectively, with 14 bases between them. Germline CDR1 SNHLY, CDR2 FYNNEI. DNA for the CDR3: TGTGCCAGCAGTGTGGGAATCGGAGGAAACACTGAAGCTTTCTTT. Translation gives CASSVGIGGNTEAFF. The full variable domain, in which reference TRBV2 and TRBJ1-1 provide the parts outside the CDR3, is EPEVTQTPSHQVTQMGQEVILRCVPISNHLYFYWYRQILGQKVEFLVSFYNNEISEKSEIFDDQFSVERPDGSNFTLKIRSTKLEDSAMYFCASSVGIGGNTEAFFGQGTRLTVV.

The chain employs TRBV27 and TRBJ2-1; 7 positions agree with TRBD2. Germline lookup yields CDR1 MNHEY and CDR2 SMNVEV (reference sequence). The V and J ends lost 11 bases and 8 bases, in that order; junction bases with no gene match: 3. This CDR3 is 10 amino acids long. This CDR3 is CAAGEHEQFF. The CDR3 DNA is TGTGCCGCGGGGGAACATGAGCAGTTCTTC.

The V call is TRBV6-6, the J call TRBJ2-3, with D possibly matching TRBD2 (5 bases). V lost 5 bases, J lost 4 bases, and 7 bases lay in between. Per the germline V gene, CDR1 is MNHNY and CDR2 is SVGAGI (reference sequence). The CDR3 loop spans 12 amino acids. This CDR3 reads CASSRGPDTQYF. CDR3 bases: TGTGCCAGCAGTCGCGGGCCAGATACGCAGTATTTT.

The chain is built from TRBV2 and TRBJ2-7, with unresolved D. Germline CDR1 reads SNHLY; CDR2 reads FYNNEI. The CDR3 spans 12 residues. Trimming took 7 bases from V and 2 from J, leaving 9 bases between them. The CDR3 spells CASTGQAYEQYF. The DNA for the CDR3 is TGTGCCAGCACGGGCCAGGCCTACGAGCAGTACTTC.

V gene TRBV5-4 combines with J gene TRBJ2-1; D is uncertain. This CDR3 has 16 residues. Germline assignment: CDR1 SGHNT and CDR2 YYREEE (reference sequence). Trimming removed 0 bases at V and 0 bases at J, with 10 bases between. CDR3 residues: CASSLGGLSSYNEQFF. The CDR3 nucleotides read TGTGCCAGCAGCTTGGGTGGGCTTAGCTCCTACAATGAGCAGTTCTTC. Drawing the rest from reference TRBV5-4 and TRBJ2-1, the complete variable domain is ETGVTQSPTHLIKTRGQQVTLRCSSQSGHNTVSWYQQALGQGPQFIFQYYREEENGRGNFPPRFSGLQFPNYSSELNVNALELDDSALYLCASSLGGLSSYNEQFFGPGTRLTVL.

This chain uses TRBV5-1 with TRBJ2-7, with D unclear. The CDR3 covers 13 residues. The germline CDR1 and CDR2 sequences are SGHRS and YFSETQ. V shed 0 bases and J shed 3 bases, with 7 bases lying between them. The CDR3 protein is CASSLVRSYEQYF. CDR3 bases: TGCGCCAGCAGCTTGGTTCGGAGCTACGAGCAGTACTTC.

The chain employs TRBV6-6 and TRBJ2-7; the D gene is possibly TRBD2 (7 bases). CDR3 length equals 14 residues. Germline CDR1 MNHNY, CDR2 SVGAGI (reference sequence). V dropped 0 bases and J dropped 2 bases, with 8 bases sitting between them. The CDR3: CASSYSGGPYEQYF. CDR3 nucleotides: TGTGCCAGCAGTTACTCCGGGGGGCCCTACGAGCAGTACTTC.

The V call is TRBV6-6, the J call TRBJ2-2, with TRBD2 as a possible D gene (6 bases). V lost 7 bases to trimming and J lost 0 bases, with 12 bases between them. The germline V gene has CDR1 MNHNY and CDR2 SVGAGI (reference sequence). The CDR3 sequence is 15 residues long. The DNA for the CDR3 is TGTGCCAGCAATGGCGGGGCCCCGAACACCGGGGAGCTGTTTTTT. It codes for CASNGGAPNTGELFF.

V gene TRBV6-1 combines with J gene TRBJ2-1, with D unresolved. Per the germline V gene, CDR1 is MNHNS and CDR2 is SASEGT. V gave up 1 base and J gave up 10 bases, with 5 bases separating them. The CDR3 has 11 amino acids. CDR3 loop: CASSEGLEQFF. The CDR3 coding sequence is TGTGCCAGCAGTGAAGGGCTGGAGCAGTTCTTC.

V usage is TRBV4-1 and J usage is TRBJ2-7; 7 bases are shared with TRBD1. Looked up from germline, CDR1 is MGHRA and CDR2 is YSYEKL. Trimming removed 3 bases from V and 1 base from J; junction bases left unmatched: 6. The CDR3 covers 15 residues. In DNA form, the CDR3 reads TGCGCCAGCAGCCATCCAGGGACAGTTTCCTACGAGCAGTACTTC. It is translated as CASSHPGTVSYEQYF.

V gene TRBV11-2 combines with J gene TRBJ2-3; tentatively, D is TRBD2 (5 bases). V lost 1 base to trimming and J lost 1 base, with 6 bases between them. CDR1 SGHAT and CDR2 FQNNGV come from the germline V gene. The length of the CDR3 is 14 residues. CDR3 sequence: CASSLGGRTDTQYF. CDR3 sequence (DNA): TGTGCCAGCAGCTTAGGAGGGCGCACAGATACGCAGTATTTT.

V and J are TRBV10-2 and TRBJ2-3; possible D gene TRBD2, 5 bases. Germline values: CDR1 WSHSY, CDR2 SAAADI. The V end lost 4 bases, the J end lost 0 bases, and 11 bases lay between the germline ends. The CDR3 length is 15 residues. The CDR3 coding sequence is TGCGCCAGCAGTGTTGAGGGCCGGAGCACAGATACGCAGTATTTT. Its translation: CASSVEGRSTDTQYF.

This clone was seen just once. This rearrangement joins TRBV11-2 to TRBJ1-2; no clear D. Deletions cut 0 bases from V and 2 bases from J, with 4 bases between. Per germline, CDR1 SGHAT and CDR2 FQNNGV. The CDR3 has 13 amino acids. CDR3 sequence reads: CASSLDRNYGYTF. For the CDR3, the DNA is TGTGCCAGCAGCTTAGATCGAAACTATGGCTACACCTTC.

The CDR3 DNA reads as TGTGCCAGTAGTGAGGGGGCGAACACCGGGGAGCTGTTTTTT. Protein: CASSEGANTGELFF. The rearrangement links TRBV19 to TRBJ2-2, with TRBD1 as a possible D gene (6 bases). The CDR3 spans 14 residues. Germline values: CDR1 LNHDA, CDR2 SQIVND (reference sequence). The V end was cut by 5 bases, the J end by 0 bases, with 7 bases between.

The chain links TRBV7-2 to TRBJ2-1, with TRBD2 as a possible D gene (6 bases). Trimming left V 5 bases short and J 15 bases short, with 20 bases between. The CDR3 contains 13 residues. CDR1 SGHTA and CDR2 FQGNSA come from the germline V gene. CDR3 amino acids: CASSGNVEPGGFF. The CDR3 DNA follows: TGTGCCAGCAGCGGGAATGTGGAGCCCGGGGGGTTCTTC.

The gene calls are TRBV5-1 and TRBJ2-5; unclear D gene. Per the germline V gene, CDR1 is SGHRS and CDR2 is YFSETQ. The CDR3 length is 12 residues. V was pared by 2 bases and J by 11 bases, with 13 bases between. The CDR3 DNA reads as TGCGCCAGCAGCTTAGACCAGCTAAAGCAGTACTTC. Translating gives CASSLDQLKQYF.

V and J are TRBV6-1 and TRBJ1-2; D gene ambiguous. Germline V CDR1 and CDR2: MNHNS, SASEGT. The length of the CDR3 is 11 residues. Trimming stripped 3 bases from V and 6 bases from J, with 5 bases between. The CDR3 DNA reads as TGTGCCAGCAGTGAGAGGGATGGCTACACCTTC. It encodes CASSERDGYTF.

V usage is TRBV29-1 and J usage is TRBJ1-2, with 10 bases matching TRBD1. Germline V CDR1 and CDR2: SQVTM, ANQGSEA. V shed 7 bases and J 2 bases; nucleotides not matched to a gene: 7. The CDR3 covers 14 residues. CDR3 region: CSAQDRGRNYGYTF. DNA for the CDR3: TGCAGCGCTCAAGACAGGGGGCGAAACTATGGCTACACCTTC.

This clone appeared once. The genes are TRBV18 and TRBJ1-1, with D unresolved. The V end was cut by 6 bases, the J end by 2 bases, with 16 bases between. The CDR3 contains 15 residues. In germline, CDR1 is KGHSH, CDR2 LQKENI. The CDR3 reads CASSTIGGLNTEAFF. The CDR3 bases are TGTGCCAGCTCGACGATAGGAGGGCTAAACACTGAAGCTTTCTTT.

The chain has TRBV7-8 and TRBJ1-2; D might be TRBD1 (5 bases). Trimming stripped 0 bases from V and 9 bases from J, with 23 bases between. CDR1 SGHVS and CDR2 FQNEAQ come from the germline V gene. The CDR3 contains 17 residues. In nucleotides, the CDR3 is TGTGCCAGCAGCTTAGCGCGAACGGGGCATCGGAGGTCCCGCTACACCTTC. This sequence encodes CASSLARTGHRRSRYTF.

The V gene is TRBV9, the J gene TRBJ2-1; D might be TRBD2 (6 bases). Germline V gene lookup returns CDR1 SGDLS and CDR2 YYNGEE. The CDR3 contains 13 residues. Trimming shortened V by 4 bases and J by 8 bases, and 13 bases separated the two germline ends. CDR3 nucleotides: TGTGCCAGCAGCCCTGGACCGGGGGATGAGCAGTTCTTC. Protein product: CASSPGPGDEQFF.